This entry lists 21 T cell receptor beta chains sequenced from one sample in a study of blood T cell repertoires in COVID-19. Assay used: immunoSEQ multiplex PCR; TCRdb lists only in-frame clones, some missing. The sample carries roughly 200,000 clones, around 85% recorded once. The sample was PBMCs or T cells enriched from blood (not recorded which). The source of these receptors is a man in his forties or fifties who had recovered from COVID-19.

The chain recombines TRBV28 with TRBJ1-5; 8 bases match TRBD1. Trimming at V came to 4 bases and at J to 6 bases, leaving 2 bases not matched to a gene. This CDR3 is 13 amino acids long. Germline lookup yields CDR1 MDHEN and CDR2 SYDVKM. The CDR3 protein is CASSSDRGQPQHF. In nucleotides, the CDR3 is TGTGCCAGCAGTTCAGACAGGGGTCAGCCCCAGCATTTT.

This rearrangement joins TRBV25-1 to TRBJ1-2; 8 positions agree with TRBD1. The CDR3 has 15 residues. J gave up 4 bases and V 2 bases, and 6 bases lay outside the gene matches. The germline V gene encodes CDR1 MGHDK and CDR2 SYGVNS. As DNA, the CDR3 is TGTGCCAGCAGTGAAGACAGGGGACTCATCTATGGCTACACCTTC. Encoded protein: CASSEDRGLIYGYTF.

The chain uses TRBV9 and TRBJ2-5; maybe TRBD2 (6 bases). The CDR3 is 14 amino acids. Germline V gene data show CDR1 as SGDLS and CDR2 as YYNGEE. Trimming shortened V by 4 bases and J by 5 bases, and 15 bases separated the two germline ends. CDR3 loop: CASSLHRDSETQYF. CDR3 DNA: TGTGCCAGCAGCTTACACCGGGACTCCGAGACCCAGTACTTC. The complete variable domain, with remaining parts taken from reference TRBV9 and TRBJ2-5, reads DSGVTQTPKHLITATGQRVTLRCSPRSGDLSVYWYQQSLDQGLQFLIQYYNGEERAKGNILERFSAQQFPDLHSELNLSSLELGDSALYFCASSLHRDSETQYFGPGTRLLVL.

CDR3 sequence (DNA): TGTGCCAGCAGCCCGGGGGGGTACACTGAAGCTTTCTTT. Translated: CASSPGGYTEAFF. The genes are TRBV12-3 or TRBV12-4 and TRBJ1-1; a possible D gene is TRBD1 (5 bases). This CDR3 region has 13 residues. V was pared by 6 bases and J by 3 bases, with 11 bases between.

In DNA, the CDR3 is TGTGCCAGCACCTACGGGGGGAGCTATGGCTACACCTTC. This codes for CASTYGGSYGYTF. V gene TRBV12-3 or TRBV12-4 combines with J gene TRBJ1-2, with TRBD1 as a possible D gene (5 bases). Trimming cost V 7 bases and J 4 bases, with 13 bases left between them. This CDR3 has 13 amino acids.

V and J are TRBV6-5 and TRBJ1-5, with TRBD1 as a possible D gene (6 bases). V lost 5 bases and J lost 3, with 14 bases in between. Germline lookup yields CDR1 MNHEY and CDR2 SVGAGI. CDR3 length: 15 residues. CDR3 bases: TGTGCCAGCAGTCTGACAGGTGGGGACAATCAGCCCCAGCATTTT. As protein: CASSLTGGDNQPQHF.

J is TRBJ2-1 and V is TRBV7-2, with 9 bases fitting TRBD1. V was pared by 3 bases and J by 9 bases, with 12 bases of the junction left unmatched. The germline V gene encodes CDR1 SGHTA and CDR2 FQGNSA. The CDR3 is made up of 16 amino acids. CDR3 residues: CASSFAGTGRKGEQFF. The CDR3 DNA reads TGTGCCAGCAGCTTTGCCGGGACAGGGAGGAAGGGTGAGCAGTTCTTC.

This rearrangement joins TRBV6-4 to TRBJ2-2, with D possibly being TRBD2 (6 bases). V lost 5 bases and J lost 7, with 14 bases in between. CDR1 MRHNA and CDR2 SNTAGT come from the germline V gene. The CDR3 contains 14 residues. The CDR3 spells CASSPRVGGGELFF. The CDR3 DNA is TGTGCCAGCAGTCCCCGAGTGGGGGGCGGGGAGCTGTTTTTT.

This clone was seen just once. CDR3 amino acids: CASSSQAGANTGELFF. CDR3 coding DNA: TGTGCCAGCAGCTCCCAGGCGGGAGCGAACACCGGGGAGCTGTTTTTT. V usage is TRBV5-4 and J usage is TRBJ2-2; 7 nucleotides agree with TRBD2. Germline trimming cut 3 bases from V and 0 bases from J; bases unmatched to any gene: 5. The CDR3 runs 16 residues. CDR1 is SGHNT, CDR2 YYREEE, per germline (reference sequence).

This chain joins TRBV9 and TRBJ1-1, with 8 bases matching TRBD1. Germline CDR1 and CDR2: SGDLS and YYNGEE. V was pared by 4 bases and J by 5 bases, with 16 bases of the junction left unmatched. This CDR3 has 17 residues. CDR3 region: CASSPGQGPGMMTEAFF. The CDR3, as DNA: TGTGCCAGCAGCCCCGGACAGGGCCCTGGTATGATGACTGAAGCTTTCTTT. The variable domain in full, completed from reference TRBV9 and TRBJ1-1, reads DSGVTQTPKHLITATGQRVTLRCSPRSGDLSVYWYQQSLDQGLQFLIQYYNGEERAKGNILERFSAQQFPDLHSELNLSSLELGDSALYFCASSPGQGPGMMTEAFFGQGTRLTVV.

The chain is built from TRBV9 and TRBJ1-1; D may be TRBD1 (5 bases). In germline, CDR1 is SGDLS, CDR2 YYNGEE. Trimming took 4 bases from V and 5 from J, leaving 18 bases between them. The CDR3 is made up of 15 amino acids. The CDR3 is CASSLVDLGGTEAFF. DNA for the CDR3: TGTGCCAGCAGCCTAGTGGATCTGGGGGGTACTGAAGCTTTCTTT. Full variable domain (missing parts from reference TRBV9 and TRBJ1-1): DSGVTQTPKHLITATGQRVTLRCSPRSGDLSVYWYQQSLDQGLQFLIQYYNGEERAKGNILERFSAQQFPDLHSELNLSSLELGDSALYFCASSLVDLGGTEAFFGQGTRLTVV.

The genes are TRBV5-1 and TRBJ1-3; D perhaps matches TRBD1 (6 bases). V dropped 1 base and J dropped 0 bases, with 8 bases sitting between them. Germline V lookup: CDR1 SGHRS, CDR2 YFSETQ. The length of the CDR3 is 15 residues. The CDR3 protein is CASSLTGLSGNTIYF. CDR3 nucleotide sequence: TGCGCCAGCAGCTTGACAGGGCTCTCTGGAAACACCATATATTTT.

The chain employs TRBV5-4 and TRBJ2-1; perhaps TRBD2 as D (5 bases). The V gene's germline CDR1 is SGHNT and CDR2 YYREEE (reference sequence). The CDR3 length is 13 residues. V gave up 3 bases and J gave up 10 bases, with 14 bases separating them. The chain's CDR3 is CASSSHPTNEQFF. The CDR3 region has the DNA TGTGCCAGCAGCTCACACCCGACTAACGAGCAGTTCTTC.

This chain joins TRBV19 and TRBJ2-7; 8 bases fit TRBD1. Germline values: CDR1 LNHDA, CDR2 SQIVND (reference sequence). There are 15 residues in the CDR3. V shed 3 bases, J shed 6 bases, and the junction held 10 bases outside the gene matches. The CDR3 protein is CASSMVESGGGEQYF. DNA of the CDR3: TGTGCCAGTAGTATGGTAGAGTCAGGGGGCGGCGAGCAGTACTTC.

This chain connects TRBV11-2 to TRBJ2-2; TRBD2 matches 8 bases. Germline V gene sequence: CDR1 SGHAT, CDR2 FQNNGV. The V gene end was trimmed by 6 bases and the J gene end by 4 bases; junction bases not matched to a gene: 10. This CDR3 is 16 amino acids long. CDR3 sequence: CASRAPGGRGTGELFF. CDR3 coding DNA: TGTGCCAGCAGGGCCCCGGGGGGGAGGGGCACCGGGGAGCTGTTTTTT.

Comment on this clone: The sample has other DNA sequences that encode this CDR3 too. The chain is built from TRBV7-9 and TRBJ1-2; D possibly corresponds to TRBD1 (6 bases). Germline CDR1 reads SEHNR; CDR2 reads FQNEAQ (reference sequence). This CDR3 spans 13 amino acids. Trimming stripped 1 base from V and 3 bases from J, with 6 bases between. The CDR3 reads CASSLDRDYGYTF. For the CDR3, the DNA is TGTGCCAGCAGCTTAGACAGGGACTATGGCTACACCTTC.

The chain's CDR3 is CASSLASGLWETQYF. The CDR3 DNA reads TGCGCCAGCAGCTTGGCTTCCGGACTATGGGAGACCCAGTACTTC. The chain links TRBV5-1 to TRBJ2-5; possibly TRBD2 for D (6 bases). Germline CDR1 reads SGHRS; CDR2 reads YFSETQ. The CDR3 has 15 residues. Trimming took off 0 bases at V and 5 bases at J, with 14 bases between the two ends.

For the CDR3, the DNA is TGCGCCAGCAGCTTCGGGGGGCGCTCTGGGGCCAACGTCCTGACTTTC. Its translation: CASSFGGRSGANVLTF. The V and J genes are TRBV5-1 and TRBJ2-6, with D possibly matching TRBD2 (7 bases). The length of the CDR3 is 16 residues. Germline V gene sequence: CDR1 SGHRS, CDR2 YFSETQ. Trimming removed 2 bases from V and 0 bases from J, with 9 bases in between.

J is TRBJ2-3 and V is TRBV18; possibly TRBD2 for D (6 bases). The length of the CDR3 is 14 residues. The germline V and J ends were trimmed by 6 bases and 1 base, with 11 bases remaining between them. Per germline, CDR1 KGHSH and CDR2 LQKENI. CDR3 loop: CASSPGVGTDTQYF. The CDR3 DNA sequence: TGTGCCAGCTCCCCGGGGGTAGGCACAGATACGCAGTATTTT.

The genes are TRBV12-5 and TRBJ2-5, with 9 positions matching TRBD1. Germline V gene data show CDR1 as LGHNT and CDR2 as FRNRAP. The CDR3 has 20 residues. V shed 0 bases, J shed 2 bases, and the junction held 16 bases outside the gene matches. Written as DNA, the CDR3 is TGTGCTAGTGGTTTGGTTCCTAAAGCCCGGGACAGGGAAAGTCAAGAGACCCAGTACTTC. Protein: CASGLVPKARDRESQETQYF.

This sequence joins TRBV28 and TRBJ1-1; TRBD1 matches 8 bases. Germline-derived CDR1 and CDR2 are MDHEN and SYDVKM. V shed 7 bases and J 0 bases; nucleotides not matched to a gene: 4. The CDR3 is made up of 14 amino acids. CDR3 DNA: TGTGCCAGCACTTCGGGACAGGTGAACACTGAAGCTTTCTTT. As protein: CASTSGQVNTEAFF.